This T cell receptor beta chain was sequenced in a study of T cell repertoires in cytomegalovirus infection. MiXCR was run by TCRdb on the reads, yielding one entry per CDR3 protein. The data show fewer than 550,000 distinct CDR3 sequences, about 33% seen once. As for this clonotype: A much larger clone is a single base away; this may be a read error.

This CDR3 is 14 amino acids long. V was shortened by 11 bases and J by 2 bases, with 15 bases between the two germline ends. The germline V gene has CDR1 LNHDA and CDR2 SQIVND (reference sequence). The sequence came from a human donor in good health (CMV status not recorded). Some clones in this sample may be carry-over from other donors' samples. Sequenced: PBMCs. The chain recombines TRBV19 with TRBJ2-2; D is unresolved. This CDR3 is CAGSKGYNTGELFF. As DNA, the CDR3 is TGTGCCGGCTCGAAAGGGTATAACACCGGGGAGCTGTTTTTT.